These 31 T cell receptor beta chains came from one sample sequenced in a study of CD8+CD57+ T cells in acquired aplastic anemia. All patients picked for sequencing had shown, by flow cytometry, an expansion of CD8+CD57+ cells. Profiling that covered TCR beta VDJ and CDR3 relied on genomic DNA as its template. TCRdb ran MiXCR on the reads and lists one entry per CDR3 protein. The data contain hundreds of thousands of distinct CDR3 sequences, approximately 32% of them singletons. Sequenced input: sorted CD4+, CD8+, or CD8+CD57+ T cells (not recorded which) from PBMCs. These receptors were collected from a human donor with aplastic anemia.

This clonotype has just a few counts. This CDR3 reads CSAANTRKTYEQYF. The DNA for the CDR3 is TGCAGTGCAGCCAACACACGGAAAACCTACGAGCAGTACTTC. The chain employs TRBV20-1 and TRBJ2-7, with D uncertain. Trimming took off 6 bases at V and 2 bases at J, with 17 bases between the two ends. This CDR3 has 14 residues. Germline V lookup: CDR1 DFQATT, CDR2 SNEGSKA (reference sequence).

In the case of this clonotype: A clone one base away is much larger, so this may be a read error. V usage is TRBV15 and J usage is TRBJ2-5; maybe TRBD2 (6 bases). V shed 6 bases and J shed 2 bases, with 10 bases lying between them. Germline CDR1 and CDR2: LNHNV and YYDKDF (reference sequence). CDR3 size: 13 residues. For the CDR3, the DNA is TGTGCCACCAGTGGGACTTTGCAAGAGACCCAGTACTTC. It yields the protein CATSGTLQETQYF.

This clonotype has a count of ten or more. J is TRBJ2-7 and V is TRBV2, with D possibly matching TRBD2 (6 bases). Trimming left V 6 bases short and J 0 bases short, with 15 bases between. CDR1 SNHLY and CDR2 FYNNEI come from the germline V gene. The CDR3 sequence is 15 residues long. The CDR3 sequence is CASRTPQRVSYEQYF. CDR3 nucleotide sequence: TGTGCCAGCAGGACCCCGCAGCGGGTCTCCTACGAGCAGTACTTC. Full variable domain (rest looked up from reference TRBV2 and TRBJ2-7): EPEVTQTPSHQVTQMGQEVILRCVPISNHLYFYWYRQILGQKVEFLVSFYNNEISEKSEIFDDQFSVERPDGSNFTLKIRSTKLEDSAMYFCASRTPQRVSYEQYFGPGTRLTVT.

In its sample, this clonotype was seen a few times. This chain joins TRBV7-9 and TRBJ1-1, with 8 positions matching TRBD1. The CDR3 spans 15 residues. Germline-derived CDR1 and CDR2 are SEHNR and FQNEAQ (reference sequence). V lost 5 bases and J lost 4; bases outside the gene matches: 9. The CDR3 region has the DNA TGTGCCAGCAGCCGATGGACAGGGAAAGGCACTGAAGCTTTCTTT. Amino acid sequence: CASSRWTGKGTEAFF.

In its sample, this clonotype was seen many times. The chain employs TRBV20-1 and TRBJ1-6; D remains unclear. V dropped 0 bases and J dropped 6 bases, with 21 bases sitting between them. The CDR3 sequence is 18 residues long. Germline assignment: CDR1 DFQATT and CDR2 SNEGSKA (reference sequence). CDR3 sequence reads: CSARDRRVTAGLNSPLHF. The CDR3 DNA reads as TGCAGTGCTAGAGATCGAAGGGTAACCGCCGGACTTAATTCACCCCTCCACTTT.

For this clonotype: The CDR3 does not end in the conserved phenylalanine or tryptophan, so this is likely a read error. This chain's CDR3 is CAWSDGTGSYGYTL. In DNA, the CDR3 is TGTGCCTGGAGCGACGGGACAGGGTCCTATGGCTACACCCTC. The chain has TRBV30 and TRBJ1-2, with TRBD1 matching 9 bases. The germline V gene encodes CDR1 GTSNPN and CDR2 SVGIG (reference sequence). The CDR3 runs to 14 residues. The trim removed 3 bases at V and 4 bases at J, leaving 6 bases unmatched.

This clonotype has a count of ten or more. The CDR3 bases are TGCGCCAGCAGTGAGGACAGGGGCACCTACGAGCAGTACTTC. Its protein product is CASSEDRGTYEQYF. This rearrangement joins TRBV10-2 to TRBJ2-7; 8 nucleotides align to TRBD1. Germline lookup yields CDR1 WSHSY and CDR2 SAAADI. V was clipped by 2 bases and J by 2 bases; unmatched bases: 2. The CDR3 loop spans 14 amino acids.

Many counts were recorded for this clonotype. DNA for the CDR3: TGTGCCAGCAGCGTAAGTTGGTCGGGGAGTGTGTACGAGCAGTACTTC. Its translation: CASSVSWSGSVYEQYF. The rearrangement uses TRBV9 and TRBJ2-7; tentative D call: TRBD2 (5 bases). The CDR3 loop spans 16 amino acids. Looked up from germline, CDR1 is SGDLS and CDR2 is YYNGEE. Trimming took off 1 base at V and 4 bases at J, with 18 bases between the two ends.

This chain uses TRBV11-1 with TRBJ2-2; D might be TRBD1 (6 bases). CDR1 SGHAT and CDR2 FQDESV come from the germline V gene (reference sequence). Trimming removed 1 base from V and 6 bases from J, with 18 bases in between. The CDR3 is 17 residues long. The CDR3 DNA sequence: TGTGCCAGCAGCTTAGTTGGCAGGGGTTTGCGTTCCGGGGAGCTGTTTTTT. It is translated as CASSLVGRGLRSGELFF. Looking up the rest from reference TRBV11-1 and TRBJ2-2 gives the full variable domain: EAEVAQSPRYKITEKSQAVAFWCDPISGHATLYWYRQILGQGPELLVQFQDESVVDDSQLPKDRFSAERLKGVDSTLKIQPAELGDSAMYLCASSLVGRGLRSGELFFGEGSRLTVL.

In its sample, this clonotype was seen a few times. A much larger clone is a single base away; this may be a read error. CDR3 in DNA: TGTGCCACCAGCAGAGACAGGGGAACTAATGAAAAACTGCTTTTT. It codes for CATSRDRGTNEKLLF. The V gene is TRBV15, the J gene TRBJ1-4; D might be TRBD1 (6 bases). The CDR3 sequence is 15 residues long. The V gene's germline CDR1 is LNHNV and CDR2 YYDKDF (reference sequence).

This clonotype was seen more than once but under ten times. The genes are TRBV5-1 and TRBJ2-3; 8 bases match TRBD2. Germline values: CDR1 SGHRS, CDR2 YFSETQ. V was pared by 2 bases and J by 3 bases, with 5 bases of the junction left unmatched. The CDR3 consists of 15 residues. CDR3 sequence: CASSLRGTRTDTQYF. DNA of the CDR3: TGCGCCAGCAGCTTACGGGGGACTAGGACAGATACGCAGTATTTT. Full variable domain (outside the CDR3, taken from reference TRBV5-1 and TRBJ2-3): KAGVTQTPRYLIKTRGQQVTLSCSPISGHRSVSWYQQTPGQGLQFLFEYFSETQRNKGNFPGRFSGRQFSNSRSEMNVSTLELGDSALYLCASSLRGTRTDTQYFGPGTRLTVL.

This clonotype came up a few times. DNA for the CDR3: TGTGCCACCAGCAGAGCGACAGGGGCCTACGAGCAGTACTTC. It specifies CATSRATGAYEQYF. The chain uses TRBV15 and TRBJ2-7, with 8 positions matching TRBD1. V dropped 1 base and J dropped 2; count of bases not matched to a gene: 1. Per germline, CDR1 LNHNV and CDR2 YYDKDF (reference sequence). The CDR3 length is 14 residues.

V is TRBV2 and J is TRBJ1-3; D is ambiguous. The CDR3 extends over 14 amino acids. The germline V and J ends were trimmed by 8 bases and 4 bases, with 15 bases remaining between them. CDR1 and CDR2 (germline): SNHLY, FYNNEI. CDR3 sequence reads: CASSPSGQGNTIYF. The CDR3 nucleotides are TGTGCCAGCTCACCATCAGGTCAGGGAAACACCATATATTTT. The full variable domain, with the rest looked up from reference TRBV2 and TRBJ1-3, is EPEVTQTPSHQVTQMGQEVILRCVPISNHLYFYWYRQILGQKVEFLVSFYNNEISEKSEIFDDQFSVERPDGSNFTLKIRSTKLEDSAMYFCASSPSGQGNTIYFGEGSWLTVV.

The chain combines TRBV28 with TRBJ1-1; no firm D call. V was pared by 8 bases and J by 2 bases, with 12 bases between. This CDR3 region has 13 residues. Germline assignment: CDR1 MDHEN and CDR2 SYDVKM. CDR3 residues: CASAEQLNTEAFF. In DNA form, the CDR3 reads TGTGCCAGCGCGGAACAACTAAACACTGAAGCTTTCTTT.

The table lists this clonotype with a count of one. The rearrangement links TRBV15 to TRBJ2-1, with TRBD1 identical over 8 bases. CDR1 and CDR2 from the germline V gene are LNHNV and YYDKDF (reference sequence). The trim removed 2 bases at V and 1 base at J, leaving 1 base unmatched. This CDR3 region has 15 residues. CDR3: CATSRRQGSYNEQFF. CDR3 nucleotide sequence: TGTGCCACCAGCAGAAGACAGGGGTCCTACAATGAGCAGTTCTTC. Full variable domain (missing parts from reference TRBV15 and TRBJ2-1): DAMVIQNPRYQVTQFGKPVTLSCSQTLNHNVMYWYQQKSSQAPKLLFHYYDKDFNNEADTPDNFQSRRPNTSFCFLDIRSPGLGDTAMYLCATSRRQGSYNEQFFGPGTRLTVL.

At least ten counts were recorded for this clonotype. The genes are TRBV24-1 and TRBJ1-6; the match to TRBD1 covers 10 bases. Germline V gene sequence: CDR1 KGHDR, CDR2 SFDVKD. The length of the CDR3 is 18 residues. After removal of 3 bases from V and 10 bases from J, the junction contained 14 bases not matched to a gene. The CDR3 is CATSDLRQGAYCNSPLHF. The CDR3 nucleotides are TGTGCCACCAGTGATCTACGACAGGGGGCGTATTGTAACTCACCCCTCCACTTT.

Only a few counts were recorded for this clonotype. The CDR3 DNA reads as TGTGCCAGCAGCGCCCACAACAGGGTCAATCAGCCCCAGCATTTT. It yields the protein CASSAHNRVNQPQHF. J is TRBJ1-5 and V is TRBV12-3 or TRBV12-4; D possibly corresponds to TRBD1 (6 bases). The CDR3 is 15 residues long. V was shortened by 6 bases and J by 3 bases, with 15 bases between the two germline ends.

This clonotype occurred a few times. The CDR3 region has the DNA TGTGCCAGCAGCTTCGGGACAGCAGTGAAAAATTCACCCCTCCACTTT. Amino acid sequence: CASSFGTAVKNSPLHF. The gene calls are TRBV5-6 and TRBJ1-6, with 7 bases that match TRBD1. The CDR3 runs to 16 residues. Trimming removed 2 bases from V and 7 bases from J; junction bases left unmatched: 9. Germline V gene sequence: CDR1 SGHDT, CDR2 YYEEEE.

The genes are TRBV19 and TRBJ1-5; D is undetermined. CDR1 is LNHDA and CDR2 is SQIVND in the germline V gene (reference sequence). There are 15 residues in the CDR3. V was clipped by 7 bases and J by 4 bases, with 17 bases between them. CDR3 nucleotides: TGTGCCAGTACCTATGGCGGACTTACAAATCAGCCCCAGCATTTT. It is translated as CASTYGGLTNQPQHF. The whole variable domain, remainder taken from reference TRBV19 and TRBJ1-5, is DGGITQSPKYLFRKEGQNVTLSCEQNLNHDAMYWYRQDPGQGLRLIYYSQIVNDFQKGDIAEGYSVSREKKESFPLTVTSAQKNPTAFYLCASTYGGLTNQPQHFGDGTRLSIL.

This clonotype was seen more than once but under ten times. The chain uses TRBV19 and TRBJ2-7; 8 bases are a match to TRBD2. Germline V gives CDR1 LNHDA, CDR2 SQIVND (reference sequence). J was trimmed by 6 bases and V by 7 bases; bases with no gene match: 20. CDR3 length equals 17 residues. The CDR3 region is CASNWRRLAQRVGEQYF. In DNA form, the CDR3 reads TGTGCCAGTAATTGGAGGAGACTAGCGCAAAGGGTAGGCGAGCAGTACTTC.

CDR3 sequence reads: CASRTGTGADTQYF. Here the CDR3 DNA reads TGCGCCAGCAGAACCGGGACTGGAGCAGATACGCAGTATTTT. The chain combines TRBV5-1 with TRBJ2-3; the D gene is possibly TRBD2 (6 bases). The CDR3 sequence is 14 residues long. Germline CDR1 SGHRS, CDR2 YFSETQ. V was clipped by 5 bases and J by 4 bases, with 14 bases between them.

This chain joins TRBV2 and TRBJ1-2; the match to TRBD1 covers 7 bases. CDR3 length: 14 residues. The V and J ends lost 3 bases and 2 bases, in that order; junction bases with no gene match: 3. Germline lookup yields CDR1 SNHLY and CDR2 FYNNEI. CDR3 region: CASSDDRANYGYTF. In DNA, the CDR3 is TGTGCCAGCAGTGATGACAGGGCCAACTATGGCTACACCTTC.

This clonotype was recorded at least ten times. This rearrangement joins TRBV2 to TRBJ1-2; D remains unclear. The germline V gene encodes CDR1 SNHLY and CDR2 FYNNEI. V gave up 4 bases and J gave up 5 bases, with 8 bases separating them. The CDR3 contains 12 residues. The CDR3 DNA is TGTGCCAGCAGTGTTGCGGATTATGGCTACACCTTC. This codes for CASSVADYGYTF.

This clonotype was detected ten times or more. The J gene is TRBJ1-1, the V gene TRBV7-9, with no clear D. Germline CDR1 and CDR2: SEHNR and FQNEAQ (reference sequence). The CDR3 sequence is 13 residues long. V was shortened by 2 bases and J by 4 bases, with 8 bases between the two germline ends. Here the CDR3 DNA reads TGTGCCAGCAGCTTAAACGCTGGCACTGAAGCTTTCTTT. This sequence encodes CASSLNAGTEAFF.

The chain joins TRBV2 to TRBJ1-2; TRBD1 matches at 12 bases. Germline V gives CDR1 SNHLY, CDR2 FYNNEI. Trimming took 4 bases from V and 4 from J; bases not matched to a gene: 7. There are 16 residues in the CDR3. The CDR3 reads CASSARDRGLCYGYTF. The CDR3 region has the DNA TGTGCCAGCAGTGCCCGGGACAGGGGGCTCTGCTATGGCTACACCTTC.

This clonotype was observed a single time. This sequence may be a read error, since a much larger clone differs from it by one base. V usage is TRBV14 and J usage is TRBJ2-7; D perhaps matches TRBD1 (5 bases). V was clipped by 2 bases and J by 12 bases, with 26 bases between them. The CDR3 sequence is 16 residues long. Germline V gene lookup returns CDR1 SGHDN and CDR2 FVKESK. As DNA, the CDR3 is TGTGCCAGCAGCCAAATCGACAGCCCCTTCATCCCCTTTAGGTACTTC. Protein product: CASSQIDSPFIPFRYF.

The chain is built from TRBV30 and TRBJ2-3; 11 bases fit TRBD2. This CDR3 is 14 amino acids long. Germline CDR1 and CDR2: GTSNPN and SVGIG (reference sequence). Here the CDR3 DNA reads TGTGCAGGTTCTAGCGGGGGGTATGGAGATACGCAGTATTTT. This gives the protein CAGSSGGYGDTQYF.

The gene calls are TRBV7-3 and TRBJ2-3; a weak D match, TRBD2 (7 bases). Germline CDR1 reads SGHTA; CDR2 reads FQGTGA. Deletions cut 3 bases from V and 1 base from J, with 11 bases between. CDR3 length: 15 residues. CDR3 bases: TGTGCCAGCAGCTTTAGGGGGGGCGGCACAGATACGCAGTATTTT. This encodes CASSFRGGGTDTQYF. Full variable domain (outside the CDR3, taken from reference TRBV7-3 and TRBJ2-3): GAGVSQTPSNKVTEKGKYVELRCDPISGHTALYWYRQSLGQGPEFLIYFQGTGAADDSGLPNDRFFAVRPEGSVSTLKIQRTERGDSAVYLCASSFRGGGTDTQYFGPGTRLTVL.

This clonotype was picked up many times. The gene calls are TRBV11-2 and TRBJ2-3, with 9 nucleotides matching TRBD2. V shed 2 bases and J 2 bases; nucleotides not matched to a gene: 2. The CDR3 extends over 15 amino acids. The germline V gene has CDR1 SGHAT and CDR2 FQNNGV. CDR3 sequence: CASSLLAGITDTQYF. The CDR3 DNA reads as TGTGCCAGCAGCTTACTAGCGGGGATCACAGATACGCAGTATTTT.

V and J are TRBV10-3 and TRBJ2-1; 8 bases match TRBD1. The germline V gene has CDR1 ENHRY and CDR2 SYGVKD. The V segment lost 10 bases and the J segment 4 bases; nucleotides outside the gene matches: 3. The CDR3 is made up of 12 amino acids. The CDR3 protein is CATGDRYNEQFF. For the CDR3, the DNA is TGTGCCACCGGGGACAGGTACAATGAGCAGTTCTTC.

The chain employs TRBV7-6 and TRBJ2-1; no clear D gene. Germline lookup yields CDR1 SGHVS and CDR2 FNYEAQ. The CDR3 sequence is 17 residues long. V lost 6 bases to trimming and J lost 0 bases, with 18 bases between them. CDR3 loop: CASSDSPSQSSYNEQFF. The DNA for the CDR3 is TGTGCCAGCAGTGACTCCCCCAGTCAGAGCTCCTACAATGAGCAGTTCTTC.